This T cell receptor (beta chain) was recorded in a study of blood T cell repertoires in COVID-19. Repertoires were generated with immunoSEQ multiplex PCR, while TCRdb's copy carries only in-frame clones and drops some. The sample includes about 180,000 clones, about 80% of them seen just once. Germline assignment: CDR1 SNHLY and CDR2 FYNNEI. CDR3 length: 16 amino acids. The V and J ends lost 4 bases and 5 bases, in that order; junction bases with no gene match: 4. The TCR originated in a man aged 65 to 79 with active or convalescent COVID-19. The sequencing sample was made of peripheral blood. J is TRBJ2-2 and V is TRBV2, with TRBD2 matching over 13 bases. Written as DNA, the CDR3 is TGTGCCAGCAGTGGGGCGACTAGCGGGGGGACCGGGGAGCTGTTTTTT. Its translation: CASSGATSGGTGELFF.